This T cell receptor (beta chain) was documented in a study of response to subunit inactivated influenza vaccine. Trimming pared 8 bases from V and 4 bases from J, leaving 13 bases between. Germline CDR1 reads SGHDN; CDR2 reads FVKESK. CDR3 size: 13 residues. TCRdb recomputed calls from the RT-PCR reads with MiXCR, one row per CDR3 protein. The table includes 150,000 to 200,000 distinct CDR3 sequences, roughly a tenth detected once. Overall study findings and caveats: Authors suggested seasonal influenza vaccinations each recruit few new T cells.

As to this clonotype: The antigen is undetermined.

The TCR was taken from a man aged 45-65 years who received an inactivated influenza vaccine. The chain has TRBV14 and TRBJ2-3; D remains unclear. Sequencing was performed on non-naive T cells sorted from PBMCs, taken 35 to 45 days after vaccination. CDR3 residues: CASGPQFADTQYF. Here the CDR3 DNA reads TGTGCCAGCGGCCCCCAATTCGCAGATACGCAGTATTTT. The full variable domain, in which reference TRBV14 and TRBJ2-3 provide the parts outside the CDR3, is EAGVTQFPSHSVIEKGQTVTLRCDPISGHDNLYWYRRVMGKEIKFLLHFVKESKQDESGMPNNRFLAERTGGTYSTLKVQPAELEDSGVYFCASGPQFADTQYFGPGTRLTVL.